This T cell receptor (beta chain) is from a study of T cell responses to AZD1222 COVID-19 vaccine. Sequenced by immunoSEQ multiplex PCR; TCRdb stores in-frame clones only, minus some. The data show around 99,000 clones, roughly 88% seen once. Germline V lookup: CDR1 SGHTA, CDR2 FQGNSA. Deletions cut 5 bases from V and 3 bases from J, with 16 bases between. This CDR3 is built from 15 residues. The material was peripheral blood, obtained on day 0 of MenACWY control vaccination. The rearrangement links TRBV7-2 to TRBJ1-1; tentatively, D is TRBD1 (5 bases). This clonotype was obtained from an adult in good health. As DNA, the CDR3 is TGTGCCAGCAGCCTGAACCCAGGGACCGACACTGAAGCTTTCTTT. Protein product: CASSLNPGTDTEAFF. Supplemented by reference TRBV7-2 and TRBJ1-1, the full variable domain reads GAGVSQSPSNKVTEKGKDVELRCDPISGHTALYWYRQSLGQGLEFLIYFQGNSAPDKSGLPSDRFSAERTGGSVSTLTIQRTQQEDSAVYLCASSLNPGTDTEAFFGQGTRLTVV.